The clone carrying this TCR beta chain was seen only a few times. The data derive from a study of T cells after yellow fever vaccination. TCRdb passed the 5' RACE reads through MiXCR, listing each CDR3 protein once. The sample gives just under 600,000 distinct CDR3 sequences, roughly 14% of which show up once; about 14% is in the top ten. CDR1 and CDR2 from the germline V gene are LNHNV and YYDKDF (reference sequence). The germline V and J ends were trimmed by 6 bases and 0 bases, with 12 bases remaining between them. The CDR3 totals 15 residues. The chain combines TRBV15 with TRBJ2-1; D is ambiguous. Here the sequenced sample was PBMCs, taken on the day of the yellow fever booster vaccination. The receptor was isolated from a man aged 30 to 45 who received the YFV17D yellow fever vaccine. The CDR3 coding sequence is TGTGCCACCAGACCCCCTGGGCGCTCCTACAATGAGCAGTTCTTC. It encodes CATRPPGRSYNEQFF.